These 12 T cell receptor beta chains share one sample of origin, sequenced in a study of control samples from healthy donors and cancer patients. Sequencing used immunoSEQ multiplex PCR; TCRdb keeps in-frame clones, though not all of them. The sample contains roughly 100,000 clones, approximately 90% of which appear only once. The specimen sequenced was PBMCs. Receptors were obtained from a man aged 60 to 75 with lung cancer.

V is TRBV15 and J is TRBJ2-5, with 8 bases identical to TRBD1. Germline V gives CDR1 LNHNV, CDR2 YYDKDF (reference sequence). V lost 3 bases, J lost 2 bases, and 5 bases stayed unmatched. The CDR3 contains 15 residues. The CDR3 DNA is TGTGCCACCAGCAGGGGGGACAGGAAACAAGAGACCCAGTACTTC. This codes for CATSRGDRKQETQYF.

This chain connects TRBV5-1 to TRBJ2-7; possibly TRBD1 for D (5 bases). In germline, CDR1 is SGHRS, CDR2 YFSETQ. Trimming removed 9 bases at V and 3 bases at J, with 25 bases between. CDR3 length: 16 amino acids. In DNA, the CDR3 is TGCGCCACCAACCCATCCCCCGACAGATTAGTCTACGAGCAGTACTTC. Amino acids: CATNPSPDRLVYEQYF.

In regard to this clone: A read error may produce the germline difference seen at one junction end. In nucleotides, the CDR3 is TGTGCCAGCTCACCCCGTGGACAGACTTACGTGCAGTACTTC. Its protein product is CASSPRGQTYVQYF. The rearrangement uses TRBV18 and TRBJ2-7, with D possibly being TRBD1 (6 bases). The CDR3 runs 14 residues. CDR1 and CDR2 (germline): KGHSH, LQKENI.

The gene calls are TRBV11-1 and TRBJ2-3, with D possibly being TRBD1 or TRBD2 (6 bases each). Germline loops: CDR1 SGHAT, CDR2 FQDESV (reference sequence). The CDR3 length is 15 residues. The germline V and J ends were trimmed by 3 bases and 4 bases, with 14 bases remaining between them. The CDR3 region is CASSFGGGGADTQYF. The CDR3 DNA sequence: TGTGCCAGCAGCTTCGGAGGGGGTGGAGCAGATACGCAGTATTTT.

The chain carries TRBV5-1 and TRBJ2-5; D gene ambiguous. CDR1 is SGHRS and CDR2 is YFSETQ in the germline V gene. This CDR3 region has 12 residues. V lost 4 bases to trimming and J lost 5 bases, with 9 bases between them. The CDR3 here is CASSPDFETQYF. As DNA, the CDR3 is TGCGCCAGCAGCCCAGATTTCGAGACCCAGTACTTC.

V is TRBV18 and J is TRBJ1-4; no clear D gene. The ends were cut back, 3 bases at V and 0 bases at J, with 11 bases in the middle. The CDR3 is 16 amino acids. CDR1 is KGHSH, CDR2 LQKENI, per germline. CDR3 amino acids: CASSPFTGTTNEKLFF. Written as DNA, the CDR3 is TGTGCCAGCTCACCTTTTACCGGAACAACTAATGAAAAACTGTTTTTT. The variable domain in full, completed from reference TRBV18 and TRBJ1-4, reads NAGVMQNPRHLVRRRGQEARLRCSPMKGHSHVYWYRQLPEEGLKFMVYLQKENIIDESGMPKERFSAEFPKEGPSILRIQQVVRGDSAAYFCASSPFTGTTNEKLFFGSGTQLSVL.

This chain uses TRBV12-3 or TRBV12-4 with TRBJ1-5; 7 nucleotides agree with TRBD1. The V gene end was trimmed by 4 bases and the J gene end by 11 bases; junction bases not matched to a gene: 8. The CDR3 covers 13 residues. CDR3 nucleotide sequence: TGTGCCAGCAGTTCTAGGGGACAGCTGACCCAGCATTTT. Protein product: CASSSRGQLTQHF.

The chain employs TRBV11-2 and TRBJ2-1; 8 nucleotides line up with TRBD1. The CDR3 loop spans 15 amino acids. Germline values: CDR1 SGHAT, CDR2 FQNNGV. V shed 5 bases and J 6 bases; nucleotides not matched to a gene: 9. This CDR3 reads CASSPDRGGGNEQFF. Written as DNA, the CDR3 is TGTGCCAGCAGCCCAGACAGGGGAGGTGGCAATGAGCAGTTCTTC.

The chain carries TRBV9 and TRBJ2-7; 8 bases align to TRBD2. This CDR3 contains 15 residues. Germline CDR1 reads SGDLS; CDR2 reads YYNGEE. The J segment lost 7 bases and the V segment lost 2 bases, leaving 11 bases of the junction unmatched. This CDR3 is CASSVSGLAGMEQYF. Here the CDR3 DNA reads TGTGCCAGCAGCGTGAGCGGACTAGCCGGTATGGAGCAGTACTTC.

The chain has TRBV5-1 and TRBJ2-5; 7 bases match TRBD1. V shed 0 bases and J 5 bases; nucleotides not matched to a gene: 7. From germline, CDR1 is SGHRS and CDR2 YFSETQ. The CDR3 spans 15 residues. The CDR3 coding sequence is TGCGCCAGCAGCTTGGTAGGGGGCGCATGGGAGACCCAGTACTTC. Encoded protein: CASSLVGGAWETQYF. The whole variable domain, remainder taken from reference TRBV5-1 and TRBJ2-5, is KAGVTQTPRYLIKTRGQQVTLSCSPISGHRSVSWYQQTPGQGLQFLFEYFSETQRNKGNFPGRFSGRQFSNSRSEMNVSTLELGDSALYLCASSLVGGAWETQYFGPGTRLLVL.

The V and J genes are TRBV7-8 and TRBJ1-5, with 8 bases that match TRBD1. This CDR3 has 14 amino acids. After removal of 3 bases from V and 7 bases from J, the junction contained 5 bases not matched to a gene. The germline gives CDR1 SGHVS, CDR2 FQNEAQ. The CDR3 sequence is CASSFPGGGQPQHF. DNA for the CDR3: TGTGCCAGCAGCTTTCCAGGGGGCGGGCAGCCCCAGCATTTT.

The V and J genes are TRBV30 and TRBJ1-3; TRBD1 agrees at 8 bases. The germline V gene encodes CDR1 GTSNPN and CDR2 SVGIG (reference sequence). V was pared by 2 bases and J by 0 bases, with 3 bases of the junction left unmatched. CDR3 length: 15 amino acids. CDR3 in DNA: TGTGCCTGGAGTAGGACAGGGAACTCTGGAAACACCATATATTTT. Translation gives CAWSRTGNSGNTIYF.